This TCR beta chain was found in a study of control samples from healthy donors and cancer patients. This clone was observed once. The CDR3 is 12 residues long. Germline CDR1 reads KGHSH; CDR2 reads LQKENI. The V end was cut by 3 bases, the J end by 10 bases, with 10 bases between. Clones were sequenced by immunoSEQ multiplex PCR, and TCRdb holds only the in-frame ones, with some missing. The sample includes tens of thousands of clones, roughly 89% seen only once; the top ten take around a sixth. V is TRBV18 and J is TRBJ2-1; D is unresolved. What was sequenced was blood. This clonotype originated in a man aged 25-45 years in good health. CDR3 region: CASSPDLGEQFF. The DNA for the CDR3 is TGTGCCAGCTCACCGGATCTCGGGGAGCAGTTCTTC.